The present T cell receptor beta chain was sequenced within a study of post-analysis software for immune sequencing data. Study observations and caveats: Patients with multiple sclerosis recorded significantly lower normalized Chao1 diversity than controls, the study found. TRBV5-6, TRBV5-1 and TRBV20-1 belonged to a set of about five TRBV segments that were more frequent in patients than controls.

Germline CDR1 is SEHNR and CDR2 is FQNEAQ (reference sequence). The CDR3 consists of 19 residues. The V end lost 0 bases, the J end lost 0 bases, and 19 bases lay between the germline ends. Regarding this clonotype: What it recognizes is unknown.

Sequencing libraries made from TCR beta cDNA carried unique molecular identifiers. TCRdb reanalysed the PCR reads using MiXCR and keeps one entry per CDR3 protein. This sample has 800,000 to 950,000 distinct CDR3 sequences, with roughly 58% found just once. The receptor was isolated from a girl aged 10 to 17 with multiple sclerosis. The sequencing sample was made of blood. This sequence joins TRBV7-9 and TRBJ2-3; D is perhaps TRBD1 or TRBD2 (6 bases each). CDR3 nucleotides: TGTGCCAGCAGCTTAGCGCGGGCTCCTCCGGGGGCCAGCACAGATACGCAGTATTTT. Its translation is CASSLARAPPGASTDTQYF. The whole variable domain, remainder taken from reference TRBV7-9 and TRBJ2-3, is DTGVSQNPRHKITKRGQNVTFRCDPISEHNRLYWYRQTLGQGPEFLTYFQNEAQLEKSRLLSDRFSAERPKGSFSTLEIQRTEQGDSAMYLCASSLARAPPGASTDTQYFGPGTRLTVL.